What follows are 4 T cell receptor beta chains derived from one specimen sequenced in a study of blood T cell repertoires in COVID-19. TCRdb keeps only in-frame clones here, not all; method: immunoSEQ multiplex PCR. The top ten clones hold under 3% of a sample with some 120,000 clones, over 65% of them seen once. Sequencing input: peripheral blood. Receptors were obtained from a man aged 25-45 years with acute or convalescent COVID-19.

The genes are TRBV29-1 and TRBJ1-4, with D possibly being TRBD1 (5 bases). Germline values: CDR1 SQVTM, CDR2 ANQGSEA. V was trimmed by 7 bases and J by 4 bases, leaving 13 bases between them. The length of the CDR3 is 13 residues. CDR3 sequence reads: CSALGGVNEKLFF. The CDR3 coding sequence is TGCAGCGCCCTGGGAGGGGTTAATGAAAAACTGTTTTTT.

The chain uses TRBV15 and TRBJ2-2; 7 bases fit TRBD1. Germline CDR1 is LNHNV and CDR2 is YYDKDF (reference sequence). V was clipped by 0 bases and J by 5 bases; unmatched bases: 12. The CDR3 is 18 residues long. DNA for the CDR3: TGTGCCACCAGCAGAGATTTCCCGAAGGCAGGGGGAACCGGGGAGCTGTTTTTT. Protein sequence: CATSRDFPKAGGTGELFF.

The rearrangement links TRBV2 to TRBJ2-7; TRBD1 agrees at 9 bases. With 4 bases clipped from V and 2 bases from J, the junction kept 6 bases outside the gene matches. In germline, CDR1 is SNHLY, CDR2 FYNNEI. The CDR3 length is 15 residues. The CDR3 DNA reads as TGTGCCAGCAGTGGATGGGACAGGGAGACCTACGAGCAGTACTTC. It is translated as CASSGWDRETYEQYF.

The CDR3 sequence: CASSQDLRDRGRKSEAFF. The CDR3 DNA reads as TGTGCCAGCAGCCAAGATCTGAGGGACAGGGGGCGAAAGTCTGAAGCTTTCTTT. The chain couples TRBV3-1 (or the pseudogene TRBV3-2) to TRBJ1-1, with TRBD1 identical over 12 bases. This CDR3 has 18 residues. V trimming: 0 bases; J trimming: 6 bases; junction bases outside the gene matches: 11. Germline-derived CDR1 and CDR2 are LGHDT and YNNKEL (reference sequence).